This T cell receptor beta chain is from a study of CD8+CD57+ T cells in acquired aplastic anemia. Study details: Sorted CD4+ and CD8+ cell DNA averaged about 3 ug. There were some 11 million reads, on average, for CD4+ cells from healthy donors.

With respect to this clonotype: Its target is unknown.

Investigators profiled TCR beta VDJ and CDR3 from genomic DNA template. TCRdb re-called the reads through MiXCR, storing one row per CDR3 protein. The table has about 110,000 distinct CDR3 sequences, approximately 48% seen once. Study results and limitations: Any difference that existed in CD8+ Simpson's diversity between patients and controls was not significant. Patients had fewer than 35 CD8+ CDR3 sequences in common with controls (the shared set).

Trimming left V 1 base short and J 2 bases short, with 14 bases between. The CDR3 extends over 16 amino acids. From germline, CDR1 is SGHRS and CDR2 YFSETQ. The receptor was derived from a human donor in good health, serving as a control. The chain links TRBV5-1 to TRBJ2-3; D remains unclear. The sequenced sample was sorted CD4+, CD8+, or CD8+CD57+ T cells (not recorded which) from PBMCs. The CDR3 DNA is TGCGCCAGCAGCTTGTCACAGCCGCTATACACAGATACGCAGTATTTT. Its translation is CASSLSQPLYTDTQYF. The entire variable domain, with the rest obtained from reference TRBV5-1 and TRBJ2-3, is as follows: KAGVTQTPRYLIKTRGQQVTLSCSPISGHRSVSWYQQTPGQGLQFLFEYFSETQRNKGNFPGRFSGRQFSNSRSEMNVSTLELGDSALYLCASSLSQPLYTDTQYFGPGTRLTVL.